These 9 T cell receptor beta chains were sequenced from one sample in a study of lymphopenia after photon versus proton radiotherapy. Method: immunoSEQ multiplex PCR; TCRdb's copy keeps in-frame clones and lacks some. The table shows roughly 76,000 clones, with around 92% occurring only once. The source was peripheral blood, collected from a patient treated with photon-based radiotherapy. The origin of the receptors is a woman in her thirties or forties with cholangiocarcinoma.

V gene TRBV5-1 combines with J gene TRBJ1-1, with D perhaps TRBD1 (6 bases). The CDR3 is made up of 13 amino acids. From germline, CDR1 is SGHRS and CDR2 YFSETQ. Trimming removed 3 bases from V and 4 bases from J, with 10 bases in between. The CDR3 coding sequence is TGCGCCAGCAGCTCCCAACAGGGCACTGAAGCTTTCTTT. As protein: CASSSQQGTEAFF.

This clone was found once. In DNA, the CDR3 is TGTGCCTCTGCGGGGACCCTCGAAAGAAACACCATATATTTT. Protein: CASAGTLERNTIYF. The chain links TRBV19 to TRBJ1-3, with D tentatively TRBD1 (5 bases). Per the germline V gene, CDR1 is LNHDA and CDR2 is SQIVND (reference sequence). This CDR3 has 14 amino acids. V was trimmed by 11 bases and J by 5 bases, leaving 19 bases between them.

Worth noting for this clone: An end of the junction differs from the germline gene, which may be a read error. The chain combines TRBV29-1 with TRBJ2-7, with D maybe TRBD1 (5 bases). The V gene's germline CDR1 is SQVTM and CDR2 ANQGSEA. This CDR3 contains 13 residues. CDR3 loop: CSVETDIPLEKYF. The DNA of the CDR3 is TGCAGCGTTGAAACGGACATCCCCCTCGAGAAGTACTTC.

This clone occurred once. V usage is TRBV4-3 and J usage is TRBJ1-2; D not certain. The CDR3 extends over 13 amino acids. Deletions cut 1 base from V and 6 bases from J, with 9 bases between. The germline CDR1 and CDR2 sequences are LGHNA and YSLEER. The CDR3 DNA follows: TGCGCCAGCAGCCAAGGGGCCCCGAATGGCTACACCTTC. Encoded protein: CASSQGAPNGYTF.

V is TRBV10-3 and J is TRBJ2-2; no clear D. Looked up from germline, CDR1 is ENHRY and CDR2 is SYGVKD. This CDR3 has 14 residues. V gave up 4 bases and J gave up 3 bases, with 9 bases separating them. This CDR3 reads CAISAGKHTGELFF. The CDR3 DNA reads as TGTGCCATCAGTGCGGGCAAGCACACCGGGGAGCTGTTTTTT.

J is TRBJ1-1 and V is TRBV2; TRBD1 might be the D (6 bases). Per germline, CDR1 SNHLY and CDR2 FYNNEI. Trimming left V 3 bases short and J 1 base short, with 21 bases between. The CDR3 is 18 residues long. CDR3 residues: CASSEYPGATPTNTEAFF. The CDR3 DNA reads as TGTGCCAGCAGTGAGTATCCAGGGGCTACGCCGACGAACACTGAAGCTTTCTTT.

The CDR3 here is CASSRDRTGNTIYF. The CDR3 DNA is TGCGCCAGCAGTCGGGACCGCACCGGGAACACCATATATTTT. This rearrangement joins TRBV4-1 to TRBJ1-3; weak D call: TRBD1 (5 bases). Per the germline V gene, CDR1 is MGHRA and CDR2 is YSYEKL. There are 14 residues in the CDR3. Trimming removed 6 bases at V and 7 bases at J, with 16 bases between.

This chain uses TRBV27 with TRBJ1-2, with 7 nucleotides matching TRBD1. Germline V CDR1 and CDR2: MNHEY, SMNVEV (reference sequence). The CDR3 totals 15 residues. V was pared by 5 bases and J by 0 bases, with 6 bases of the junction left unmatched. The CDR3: CASSPSGQANYGYTF. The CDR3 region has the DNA TGTGCCAGCAGTCCTTCAGGACAGGCTAACTATGGCTACACCTTC.

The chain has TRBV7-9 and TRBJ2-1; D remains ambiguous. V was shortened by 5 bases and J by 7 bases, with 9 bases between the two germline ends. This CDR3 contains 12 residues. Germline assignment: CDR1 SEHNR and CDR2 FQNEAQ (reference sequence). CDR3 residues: CASSPGVNEQFF. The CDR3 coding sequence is TGTGCCAGCAGCCCTGGGGTGAATGAGCAGTTCTTC.